This T cell receptor (beta chain) comes out of a study of radiation and T cells in renal cell carcinoma. Across the study: Nephrectomy followed 15 Gy stereotactic body radiation by 4 weeks.

The germline gives CDR1 MNHEY, CDR2 SVGAGI. With V trimmed by 6 bases and J by 5 bases, 10 bases remained unmatched. This CDR3 is 15 amino acids long. This sample's time point: baseline pretreatment blood. This sample's treatment: 15 Gy SBRT to primary tumor, nephrectomy 4 weeks later. The patient's renal cell carcinoma had clear cell pathology. The repertoire was sequenced with immunoSEQ multiplex PCR; TCRdb's copy has only in-frame clones and lacks some. The table includes 130,000 or so clones, nearly 90% detected once. This clonotype was obtained from a woman aged 45-65 years with renal cell carcinoma. Sequenced here: blood, sampled from a patient whose treatment included radiotherapy and nephrectomy. The rearrangement joins TRBV6-5 to TRBJ1-1, with 9 positions matching TRBD1. This CDR3 reads CASSGTGTGKTEAFF. The CDR3 DNA reads as TGTGCCAGCAGCGGAACCGGGACAGGGAAGACTGAAGCTTTCTTT.